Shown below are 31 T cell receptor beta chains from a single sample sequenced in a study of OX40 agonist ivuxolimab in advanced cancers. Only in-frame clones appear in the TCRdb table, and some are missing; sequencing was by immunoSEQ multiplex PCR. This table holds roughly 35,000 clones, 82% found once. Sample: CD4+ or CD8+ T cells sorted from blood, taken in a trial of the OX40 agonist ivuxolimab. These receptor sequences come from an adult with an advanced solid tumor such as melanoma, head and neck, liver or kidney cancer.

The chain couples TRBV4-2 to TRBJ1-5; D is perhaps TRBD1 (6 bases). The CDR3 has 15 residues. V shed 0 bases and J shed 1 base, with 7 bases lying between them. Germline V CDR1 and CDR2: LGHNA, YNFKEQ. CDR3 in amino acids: CASSQEDRSNQPQHF. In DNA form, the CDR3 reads TGTGCCAGCAGCCAAGAGGACAGAAGCAATCAGCCCCAGCATTTT.

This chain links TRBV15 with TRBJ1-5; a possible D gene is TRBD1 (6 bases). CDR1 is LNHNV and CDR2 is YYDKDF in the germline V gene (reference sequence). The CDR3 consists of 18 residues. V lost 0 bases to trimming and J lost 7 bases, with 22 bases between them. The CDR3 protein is CATSRDGLGAERKQPQHF. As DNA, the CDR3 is TGTGCCACCAGCAGAGATGGGCTGGGGGCCGAACGGAAGCAGCCCCAGCATTTT.

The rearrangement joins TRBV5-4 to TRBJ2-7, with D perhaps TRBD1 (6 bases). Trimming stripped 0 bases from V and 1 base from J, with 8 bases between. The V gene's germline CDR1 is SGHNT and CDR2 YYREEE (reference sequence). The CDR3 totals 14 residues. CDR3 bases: TGTGCCAGCAGCTTGGTAGGGGGATCCTACGAGCAGTACTTC. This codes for CASSLVGGSYEQYF.

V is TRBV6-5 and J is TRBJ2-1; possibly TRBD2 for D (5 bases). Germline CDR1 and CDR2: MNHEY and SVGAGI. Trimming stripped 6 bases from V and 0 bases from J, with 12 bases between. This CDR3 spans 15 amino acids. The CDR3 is CASRDLGSSYNEQFF. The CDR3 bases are TGTGCCAGCAGGGACCTAGGGAGCTCCTACAATGAGCAGTTCTTC.

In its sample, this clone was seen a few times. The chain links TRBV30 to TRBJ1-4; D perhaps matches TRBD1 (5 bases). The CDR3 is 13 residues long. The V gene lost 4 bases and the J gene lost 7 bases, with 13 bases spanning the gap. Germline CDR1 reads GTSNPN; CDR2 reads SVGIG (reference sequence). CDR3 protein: CAWKPGPLEKLFF. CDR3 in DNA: TGTGCCTGGAAGCCGGGACCTCTTGAAAAACTGTTTTTT.

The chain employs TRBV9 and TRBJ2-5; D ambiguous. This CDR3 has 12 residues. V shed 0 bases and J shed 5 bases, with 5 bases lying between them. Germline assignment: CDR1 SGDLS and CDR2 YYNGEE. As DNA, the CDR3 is TGTGCCAGCAGCGTAGAAGGGGAGACCCAGTACTTC. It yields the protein CASSVEGETQYF.

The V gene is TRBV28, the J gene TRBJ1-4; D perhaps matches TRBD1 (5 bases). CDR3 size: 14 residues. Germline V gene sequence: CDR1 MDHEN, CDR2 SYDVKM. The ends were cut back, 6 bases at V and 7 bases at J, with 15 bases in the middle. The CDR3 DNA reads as TGTGCCAGCAGGCCCTTTGGGGCTTTTGAAAAACTGTTTTTT. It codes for CASRPFGAFEKLFF.

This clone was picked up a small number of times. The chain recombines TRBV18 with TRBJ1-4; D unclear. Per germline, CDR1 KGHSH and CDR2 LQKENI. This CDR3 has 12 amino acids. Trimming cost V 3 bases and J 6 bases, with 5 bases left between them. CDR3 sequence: CASSPRDEKLFF. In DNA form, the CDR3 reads TGTGCCAGCTCACCGCGCGATGAAAAACTGTTTTTT.

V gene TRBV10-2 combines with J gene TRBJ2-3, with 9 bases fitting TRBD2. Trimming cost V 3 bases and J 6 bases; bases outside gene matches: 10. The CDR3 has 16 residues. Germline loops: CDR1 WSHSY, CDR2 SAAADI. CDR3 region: CASSDWASGTSDTQYF. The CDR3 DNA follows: TGCGCCAGCAGTGATTGGGCTAGCGGGACCTCCGATACGCAGTATTTT.

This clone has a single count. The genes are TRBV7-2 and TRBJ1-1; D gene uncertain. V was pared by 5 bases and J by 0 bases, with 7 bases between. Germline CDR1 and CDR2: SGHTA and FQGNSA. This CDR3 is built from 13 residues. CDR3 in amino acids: CASSQAMNTEAFF. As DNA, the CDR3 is TGTGCCAGCAGCCAGGCCATGAACACTGAAGCTTTCTTT.

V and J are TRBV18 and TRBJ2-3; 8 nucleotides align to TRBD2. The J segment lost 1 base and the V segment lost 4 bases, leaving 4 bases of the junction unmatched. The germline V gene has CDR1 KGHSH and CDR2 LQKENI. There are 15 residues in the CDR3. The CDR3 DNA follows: TGTGCCAGCTCACGGGGAGCGGGGGGCACAGATACGCAGTATTTT. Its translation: CASSRGAGGTDTQYF.

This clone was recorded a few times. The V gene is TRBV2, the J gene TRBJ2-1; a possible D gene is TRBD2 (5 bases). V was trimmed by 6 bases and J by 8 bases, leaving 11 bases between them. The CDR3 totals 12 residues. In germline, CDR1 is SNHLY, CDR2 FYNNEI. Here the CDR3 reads CASRDFGDEQFF. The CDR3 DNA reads TGTGCCAGCAGGGACTTTGGCGATGAGCAGTTCTTC.

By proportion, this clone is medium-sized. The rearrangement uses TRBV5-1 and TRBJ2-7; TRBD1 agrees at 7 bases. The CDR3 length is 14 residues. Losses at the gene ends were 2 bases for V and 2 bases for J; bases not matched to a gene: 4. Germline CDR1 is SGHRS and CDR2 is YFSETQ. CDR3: CASSLYRGPYEQYF. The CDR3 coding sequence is TGCGCCAGCAGCTTATACAGGGGACCCTACGAGCAGTACTTC.

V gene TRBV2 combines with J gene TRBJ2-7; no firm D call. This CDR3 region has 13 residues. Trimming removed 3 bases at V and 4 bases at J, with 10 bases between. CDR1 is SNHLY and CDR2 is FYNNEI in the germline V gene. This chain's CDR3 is CASSDEWGYEQYF. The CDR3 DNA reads TGTGCCAGCAGTGACGAATGGGGATACGAGCAGTACTTC. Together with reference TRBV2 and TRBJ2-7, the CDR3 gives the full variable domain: EPEVTQTPSHQVTQMGQEVILRCVPISNHLYFYWYRQILGQKVEFLVSFYNNEISEKSEIFDDQFSVERPDGSNFTLKIRSTKLEDSAMYFCASSDEWGYEQYFGPGTRLTVT.

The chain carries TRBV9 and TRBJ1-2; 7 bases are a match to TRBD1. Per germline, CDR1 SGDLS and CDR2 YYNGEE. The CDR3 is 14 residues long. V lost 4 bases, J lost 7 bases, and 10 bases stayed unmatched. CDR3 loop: CASSKYGTAGGYTF. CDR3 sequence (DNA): TGTGCCAGCAGCAAATACGGGACAGCGGGTGGCTACACCTTC.

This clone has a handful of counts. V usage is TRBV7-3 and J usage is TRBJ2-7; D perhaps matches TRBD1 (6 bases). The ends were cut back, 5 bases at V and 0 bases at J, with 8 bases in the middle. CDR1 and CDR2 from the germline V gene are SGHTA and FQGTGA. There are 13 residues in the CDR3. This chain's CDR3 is CASSQDSSYEQYF. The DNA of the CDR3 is TGTGCCAGCAGCCAGGACAGCTCCTACGAGCAGTACTTC.

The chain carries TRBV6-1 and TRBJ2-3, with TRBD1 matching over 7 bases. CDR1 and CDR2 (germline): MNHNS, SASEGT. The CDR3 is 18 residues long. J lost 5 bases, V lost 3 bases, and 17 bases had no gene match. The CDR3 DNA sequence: TGTGCCAGCAGTGACCCATATAGACAGGGCCTGCGAGGAGATACGCAGTATTTT. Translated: CASSDPYRQGLRGDTQYF.

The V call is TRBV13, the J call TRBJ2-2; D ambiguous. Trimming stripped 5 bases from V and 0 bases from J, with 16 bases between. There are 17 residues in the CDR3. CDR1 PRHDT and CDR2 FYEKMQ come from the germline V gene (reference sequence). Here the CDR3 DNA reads TGTGCCAGCAGCCCTATTACACACTTCGCGAACACCGGGGAGCTGTTTTTT. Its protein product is CASSPITHFANTGELFF.

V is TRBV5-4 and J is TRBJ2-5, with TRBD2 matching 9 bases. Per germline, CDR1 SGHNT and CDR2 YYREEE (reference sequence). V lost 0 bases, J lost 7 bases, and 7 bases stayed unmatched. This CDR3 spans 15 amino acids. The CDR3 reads CASSLGGTSMATQYF. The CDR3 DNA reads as TGTGCCAGCAGCTTGGGAGGGACTAGCATGGCGACCCAGTACTTC.

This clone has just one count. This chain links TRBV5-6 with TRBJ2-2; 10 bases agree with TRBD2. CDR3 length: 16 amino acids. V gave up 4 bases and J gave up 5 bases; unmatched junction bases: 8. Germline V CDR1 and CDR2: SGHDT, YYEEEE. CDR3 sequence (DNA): TGTGCCAGCAGCGCTCCTAGCGGGAGCAGAACCGGGGAGCTGTTTTTT. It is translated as CASSAPSGSRTGELFF.

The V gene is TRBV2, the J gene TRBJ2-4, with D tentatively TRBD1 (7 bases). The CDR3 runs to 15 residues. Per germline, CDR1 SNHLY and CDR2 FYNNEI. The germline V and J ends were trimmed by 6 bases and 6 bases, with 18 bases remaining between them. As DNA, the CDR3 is TGTGCCAGCAGCGCCAGCTCAGGGGGGACAAACATTCAGTACTTC. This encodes CASSASSGGTNIQYF.

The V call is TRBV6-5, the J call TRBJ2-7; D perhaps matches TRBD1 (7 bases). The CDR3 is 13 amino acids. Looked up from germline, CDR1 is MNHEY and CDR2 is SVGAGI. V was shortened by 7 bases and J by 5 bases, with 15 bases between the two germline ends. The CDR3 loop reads CASMGQGGHEQYF. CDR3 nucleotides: TGTGCCAGCATGGGGCAGGGGGGCCACGAGCAGTACTTC.

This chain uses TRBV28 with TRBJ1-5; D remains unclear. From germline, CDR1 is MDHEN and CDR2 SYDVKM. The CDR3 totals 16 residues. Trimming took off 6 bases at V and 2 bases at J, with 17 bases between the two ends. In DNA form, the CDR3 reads TGTGCCAGCAGCCCCCACCTAGTCGGCGGCAATCAGCCCCAGCATTTT. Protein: CASSPHLVGGNQPQHF.

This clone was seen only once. Here the CDR3 reads CASSSDGSNQPQHF. Here the CDR3 DNA reads TGTGCCAGCAGCTCGGACGGTAGCAATCAGCCCCAGCATTTT. The V gene is TRBV7-6, the J gene TRBJ1-5; no reliable D call. Between the trimmed V and J ends, which lost 4 bases and 0 bases, there was a span of 7 bases. Germline CDR1 and CDR2: SGHVS and FNYEAQ. This CDR3 is built from 14 residues.

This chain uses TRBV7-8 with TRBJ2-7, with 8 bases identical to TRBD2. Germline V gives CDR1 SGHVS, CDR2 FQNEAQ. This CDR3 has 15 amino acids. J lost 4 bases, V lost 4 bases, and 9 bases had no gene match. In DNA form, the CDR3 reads TGTGCCAGCAGCTGGGGGGATAGCGGGATTTACGAGCAGTACTTC. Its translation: CASSWGDSGIYEQYF.

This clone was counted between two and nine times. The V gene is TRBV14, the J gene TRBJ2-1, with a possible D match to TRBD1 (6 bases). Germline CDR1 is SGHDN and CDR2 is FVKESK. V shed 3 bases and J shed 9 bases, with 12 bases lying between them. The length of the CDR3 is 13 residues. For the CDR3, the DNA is TGTGCCAGCAGCCATAACAGGGTGACTGAGCAGTTCTTC. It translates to CASSHNRVTEQFF.

This CDR3 reads CASQPGTVSYEQYF. The CDR3 bases are TGTGCCAGCCAACCCGGGACAGTTTCCTACGAGCAGTACTTC. The chain employs TRBV6-6 and TRBJ2-7; 7 nucleotides align to TRBD1. V was clipped by 8 bases and J by 1 base; unmatched bases: 8. There are 14 residues in the CDR3. Germline CDR1 is MNHNY and CDR2 is SVGAGI (reference sequence).

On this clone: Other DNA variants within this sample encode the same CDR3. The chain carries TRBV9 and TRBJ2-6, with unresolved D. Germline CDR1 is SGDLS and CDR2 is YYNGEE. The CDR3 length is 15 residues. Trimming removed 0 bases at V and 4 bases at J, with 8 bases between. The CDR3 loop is CASSVVQGGANVLTF. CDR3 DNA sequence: TGTGCCAGCAGCGTAGTACAAGGAGGGGCCAACGTCCTGACTTTC.

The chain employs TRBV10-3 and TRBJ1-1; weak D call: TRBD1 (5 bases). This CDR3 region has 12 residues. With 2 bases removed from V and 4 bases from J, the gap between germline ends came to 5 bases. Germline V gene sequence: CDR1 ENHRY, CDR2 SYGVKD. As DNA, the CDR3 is TGTGCCATCAGTGAGACAGGCACTGAAGCTTTCTTT. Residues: CAISETGTEAFF.

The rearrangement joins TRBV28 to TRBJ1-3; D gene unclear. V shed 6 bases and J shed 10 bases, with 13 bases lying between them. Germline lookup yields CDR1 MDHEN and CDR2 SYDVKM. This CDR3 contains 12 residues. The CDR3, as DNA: TGTGCCAGCAGGAGTTCCGGTTCGACCATATATTTT. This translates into CASRSSGSTIYF. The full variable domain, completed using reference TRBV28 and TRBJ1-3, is DVKVTQSSRYLVKRTGEKVFLECVQDMDHENMFWYRQDPGLGLRLIYFSYDVKMKEKGDIPEGYSVSREKKERFSLILESASTNQTSMYLCASRSSGSTIYFGEGSWLTVV.

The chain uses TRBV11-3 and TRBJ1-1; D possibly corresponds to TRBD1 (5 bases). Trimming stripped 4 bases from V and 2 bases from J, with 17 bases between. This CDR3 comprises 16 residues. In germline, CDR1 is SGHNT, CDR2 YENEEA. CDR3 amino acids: CASSWVRDGRNTEAFF. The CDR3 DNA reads TGTGCCAGCAGCTGGGTCAGGGACGGACGAAACACTGAAGCTTTCTTT.